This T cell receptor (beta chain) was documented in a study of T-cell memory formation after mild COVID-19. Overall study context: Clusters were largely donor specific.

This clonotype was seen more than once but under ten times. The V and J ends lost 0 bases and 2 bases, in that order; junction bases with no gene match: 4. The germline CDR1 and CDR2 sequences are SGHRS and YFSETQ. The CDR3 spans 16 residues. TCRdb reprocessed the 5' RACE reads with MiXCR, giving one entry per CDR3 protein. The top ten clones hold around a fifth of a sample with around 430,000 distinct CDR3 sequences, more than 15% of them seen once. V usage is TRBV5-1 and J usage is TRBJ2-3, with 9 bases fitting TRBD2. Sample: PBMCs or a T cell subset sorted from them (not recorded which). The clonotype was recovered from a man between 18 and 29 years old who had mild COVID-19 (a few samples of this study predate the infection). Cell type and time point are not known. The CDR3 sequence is CASSLALAGTTDTQYF. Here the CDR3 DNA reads TGCGCCAGCAGCTTGGCGCTAGCGGGGACCACAGATACGCAGTATTTT.